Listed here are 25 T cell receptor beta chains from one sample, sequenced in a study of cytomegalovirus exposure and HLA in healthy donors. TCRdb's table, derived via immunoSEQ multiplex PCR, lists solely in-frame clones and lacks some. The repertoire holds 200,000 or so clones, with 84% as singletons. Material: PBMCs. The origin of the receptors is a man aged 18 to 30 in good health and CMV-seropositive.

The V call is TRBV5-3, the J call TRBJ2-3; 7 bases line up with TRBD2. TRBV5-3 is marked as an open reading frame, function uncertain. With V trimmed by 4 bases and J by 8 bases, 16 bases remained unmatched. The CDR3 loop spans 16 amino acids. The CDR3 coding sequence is TGTGCCAGAAGCAACTGGAGGCGGGACTACCTTGGTACGCAGTATTTT. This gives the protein CARSNWRRDYLGTQYF.

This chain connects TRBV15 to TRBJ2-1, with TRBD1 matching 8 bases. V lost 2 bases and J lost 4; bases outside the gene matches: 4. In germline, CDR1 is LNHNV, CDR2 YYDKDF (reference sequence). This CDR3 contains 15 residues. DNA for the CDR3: TGTGCCACCAGCAGACCAGGACAGGGTTACAATGAGCAGTTCTTC. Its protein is CATSRPGQGYNEQFF.

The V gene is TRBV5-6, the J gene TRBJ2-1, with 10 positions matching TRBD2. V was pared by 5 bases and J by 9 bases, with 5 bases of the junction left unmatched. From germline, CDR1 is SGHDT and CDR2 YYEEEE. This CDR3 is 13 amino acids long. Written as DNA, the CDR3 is TGTGCCAGCAGGGACGCTAGCGGGGGTGAGCAGTTCTTC. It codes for CASRDASGGEQFF.

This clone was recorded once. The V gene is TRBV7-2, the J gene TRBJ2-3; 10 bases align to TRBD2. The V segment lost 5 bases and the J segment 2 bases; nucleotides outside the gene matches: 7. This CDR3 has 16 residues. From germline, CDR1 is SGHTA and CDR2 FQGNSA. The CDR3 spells CASSELAGSLTDTQYF. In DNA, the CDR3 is TGTGCCAGCAGCGAACTAGCGGGGTCCCTCACAGATACGCAGTATTTT.

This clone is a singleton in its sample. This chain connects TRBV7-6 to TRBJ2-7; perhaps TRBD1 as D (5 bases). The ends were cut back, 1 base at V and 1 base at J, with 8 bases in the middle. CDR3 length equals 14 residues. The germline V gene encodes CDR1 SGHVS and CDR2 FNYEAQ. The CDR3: CASSLVGPSYEQYF. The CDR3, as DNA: TGTGCCAGCAGCTTAGTGGGGCCTTCCTACGAGCAGTACTTC.

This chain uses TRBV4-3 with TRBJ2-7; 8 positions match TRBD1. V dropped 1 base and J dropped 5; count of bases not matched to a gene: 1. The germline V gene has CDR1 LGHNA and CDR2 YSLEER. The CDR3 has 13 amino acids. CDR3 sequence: CASSQATGDEQYF. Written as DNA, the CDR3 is TGCGCCAGCAGCCAAGCGACAGGGGACGAGCAGTACTTC.

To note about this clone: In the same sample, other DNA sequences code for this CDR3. CDR3 DNA sequence: TGTGCCAGTAGTAGAGGGACAGATACGCAGTATTTT. Translating it yields CASSRGTDTQYF. The J gene is TRBJ2-3, the V gene TRBV19; D perhaps matches TRBD2 (5 bases). Germline CDR1 reads LNHDA; CDR2 reads SQIVND (reference sequence). V was pared by 4 bases and J by 3 bases, with 5 bases between. The CDR3 sequence is 12 residues long.

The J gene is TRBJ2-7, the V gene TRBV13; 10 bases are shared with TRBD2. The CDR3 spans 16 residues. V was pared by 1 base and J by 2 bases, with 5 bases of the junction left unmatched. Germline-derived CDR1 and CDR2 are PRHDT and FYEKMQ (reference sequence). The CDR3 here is CASSLAGLAMPYEQYF. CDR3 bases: TGTGCCAGCAGCTTAGCGGGACTAGCGATGCCCTACGAGCAGTACTTC.

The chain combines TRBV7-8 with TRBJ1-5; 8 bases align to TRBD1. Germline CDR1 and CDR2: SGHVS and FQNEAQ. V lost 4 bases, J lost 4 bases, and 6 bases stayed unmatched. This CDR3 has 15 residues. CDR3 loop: CASSYRTGNNQPQHF. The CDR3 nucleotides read TGTGCCAGCAGCTATCGGACAGGGAATAATCAGCCCCAGCATTTT. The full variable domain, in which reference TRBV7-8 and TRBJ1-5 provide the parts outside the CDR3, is GAGVSQSPRYKVAKRGQDVALRCDPISGHVSLFWYQQALGQGPEFLTYFQNEAQLDKSGLPSDRFFAERPEGSVSTLKIQRTQQEDSAVYLCASSYRTGNNQPQHFGDGTRLSIL.

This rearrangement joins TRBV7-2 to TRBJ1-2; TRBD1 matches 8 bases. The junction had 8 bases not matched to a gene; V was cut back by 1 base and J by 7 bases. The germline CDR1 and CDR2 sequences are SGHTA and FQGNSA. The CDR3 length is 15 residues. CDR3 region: CASSLGADRVGGYTF. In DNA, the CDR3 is TGTGCCAGCAGCTTAGGGGCGGACAGGGTGGGTGGCTACACCTTC. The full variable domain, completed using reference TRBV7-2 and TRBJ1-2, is GAGVSQSPSNKVTEKGKDVELRCDPISGHTALYWYRQSLGQGLEFLIYFQGNSAPDKSGLPSDRFSAERTGGSVSTLTIQRTQQEDSAVYLCASSLGADRVGGYTFGSGTRLTVV.

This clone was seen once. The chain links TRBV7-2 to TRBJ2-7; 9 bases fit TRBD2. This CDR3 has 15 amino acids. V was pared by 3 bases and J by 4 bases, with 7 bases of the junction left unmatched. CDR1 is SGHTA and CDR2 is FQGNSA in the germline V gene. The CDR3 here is CASSFTTSGLYEQYF. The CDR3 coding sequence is TGTGCCAGCAGCTTTACGACTAGCGGTCTATACGAGCAGTACTTC.

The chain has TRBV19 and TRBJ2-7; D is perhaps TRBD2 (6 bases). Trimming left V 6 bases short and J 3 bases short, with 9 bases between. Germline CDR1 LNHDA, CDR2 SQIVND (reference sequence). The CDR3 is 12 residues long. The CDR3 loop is CASSSGVYEQYF. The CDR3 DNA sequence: TGTGCCAGTAGCTCGGGGGTCTACGAGCAGTACTTC.

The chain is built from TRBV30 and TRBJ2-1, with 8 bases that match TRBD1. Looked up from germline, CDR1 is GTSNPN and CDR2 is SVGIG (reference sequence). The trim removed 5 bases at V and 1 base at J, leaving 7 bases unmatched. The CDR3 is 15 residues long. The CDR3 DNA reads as TGTGCCTGGCGACAGGGGCCAGTGTCCTACAATGAGCAGTTCTTC. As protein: CAWRQGPVSYNEQFF.

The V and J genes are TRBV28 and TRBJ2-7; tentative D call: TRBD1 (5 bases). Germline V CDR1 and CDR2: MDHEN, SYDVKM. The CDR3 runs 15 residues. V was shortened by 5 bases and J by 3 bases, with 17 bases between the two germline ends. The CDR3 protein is CASSDMGLIVYEQYF. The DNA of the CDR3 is TGTGCCAGCAGTGATATGGGGCTAATAGTCTACGAGCAGTACTTC.

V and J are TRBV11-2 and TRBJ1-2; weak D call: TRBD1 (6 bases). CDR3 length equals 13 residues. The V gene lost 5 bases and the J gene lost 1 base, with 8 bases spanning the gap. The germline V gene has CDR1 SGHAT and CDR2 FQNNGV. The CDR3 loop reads CASSQGFNYGYTF. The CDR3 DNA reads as TGTGCCAGCAGCCAGGGGTTTAACTATGGCTACACCTTC.

The CDR3 protein is CASSEQWEAFF. The DNA for the CDR3 is TGTGCCAGCAGTGAACAGTGGGAAGCTTTCTTT. The V and J genes are TRBV28 and TRBJ1-1; D gene ambiguous. The V end lost 5 bases, the J end lost 8 bases, and 9 bases lay between the germline ends. The V gene's germline CDR1 is MDHEN and CDR2 SYDVKM. The CDR3 extends over 11 amino acids.

The CDR3 sequence is CASSQARTSGYTDTQYF. The DNA of the CDR3 is TGCGCCAGCAGCCAAGCCCGGACTAGCGGGTACACAGATACGCAGTATTTT. This chain connects TRBV4-3 to TRBJ2-3; 11 bases agree with TRBD2. The CDR3 has 17 residues. With V trimmed by 1 base and J by 2 bases, 5 bases remained unmatched. The germline gives CDR1 LGHNA, CDR2 YSLEER.

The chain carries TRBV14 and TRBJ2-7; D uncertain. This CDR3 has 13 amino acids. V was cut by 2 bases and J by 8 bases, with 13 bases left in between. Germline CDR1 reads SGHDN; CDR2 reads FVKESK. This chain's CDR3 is CASSQSTRTKQYF. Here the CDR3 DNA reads TGTGCCAGCAGCCAAAGCACCCGTACGAAGCAGTACTTC.

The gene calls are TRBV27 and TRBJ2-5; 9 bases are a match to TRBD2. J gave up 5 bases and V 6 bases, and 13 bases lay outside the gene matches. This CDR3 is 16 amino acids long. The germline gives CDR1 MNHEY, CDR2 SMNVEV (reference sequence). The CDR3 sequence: CASSLRRGGAWETQYF. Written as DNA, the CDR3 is TGTGCCAGCAGCTTGCGGCGGGGGGGCGCCTGGGAGACCCAGTACTTC.

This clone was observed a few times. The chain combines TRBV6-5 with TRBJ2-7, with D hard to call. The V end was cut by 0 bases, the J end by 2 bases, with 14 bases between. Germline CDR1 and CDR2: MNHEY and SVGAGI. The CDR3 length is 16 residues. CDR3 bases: TGTGCCAGCAGTTACTCCCCTTCCGGCGGCCCCTACGAGCAGTACTTC. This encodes CASSYSPSGGPYEQYF.

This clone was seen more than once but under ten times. This CDR3 is CASSSSSGRGSYEQFF. DNA for the CDR3: TGTGCCAGCAGCTCCTCTAGCGGGAGAGGTTCTTATGAGCAGTTCTTC. The rearrangement links TRBV7-6 to TRBJ2-1, with 10 bases lining up with TRBD2. With 4 bases clipped from V and 8 bases from J, the junction kept 11 bases outside the gene matches. The CDR3 is 16 residues long. Germline V lookup: CDR1 SGHVS, CDR2 FNYEAQ.

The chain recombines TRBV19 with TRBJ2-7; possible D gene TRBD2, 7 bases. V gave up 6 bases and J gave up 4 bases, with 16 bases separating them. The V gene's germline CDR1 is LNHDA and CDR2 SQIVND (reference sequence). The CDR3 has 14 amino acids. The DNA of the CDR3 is TGTGCCAGTAGCCCGGGGGGCGTTTCTTACGAGCAGTACTTC. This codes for CASSPGGVSYEQYF.

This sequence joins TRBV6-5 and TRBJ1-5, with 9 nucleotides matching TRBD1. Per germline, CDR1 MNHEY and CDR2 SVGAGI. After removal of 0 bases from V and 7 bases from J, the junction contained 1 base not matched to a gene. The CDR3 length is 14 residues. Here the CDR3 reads CASSYSGQGQPQHF. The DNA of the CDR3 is TGTGCCAGCAGTTACTCCGGACAGGGGCAGCCCCAGCATTTT.

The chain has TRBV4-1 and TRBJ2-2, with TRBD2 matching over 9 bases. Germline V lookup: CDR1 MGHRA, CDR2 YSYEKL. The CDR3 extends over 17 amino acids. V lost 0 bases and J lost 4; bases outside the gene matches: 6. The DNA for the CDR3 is TGCGCCAGCAGCCAAGATAGGCTAGCGGGGTCCACCGGGGAGCTGTTTTTT. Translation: CASSQDRLAGSTGELFF.

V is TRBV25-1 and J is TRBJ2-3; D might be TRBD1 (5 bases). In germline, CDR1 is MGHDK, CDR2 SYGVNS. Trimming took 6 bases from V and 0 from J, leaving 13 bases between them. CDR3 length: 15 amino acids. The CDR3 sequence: CASRNQGTSTDTQYF. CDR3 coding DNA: TGTGCCAGCAGAAATCAGGGTACTAGCACAGATACGCAGTATTTT.